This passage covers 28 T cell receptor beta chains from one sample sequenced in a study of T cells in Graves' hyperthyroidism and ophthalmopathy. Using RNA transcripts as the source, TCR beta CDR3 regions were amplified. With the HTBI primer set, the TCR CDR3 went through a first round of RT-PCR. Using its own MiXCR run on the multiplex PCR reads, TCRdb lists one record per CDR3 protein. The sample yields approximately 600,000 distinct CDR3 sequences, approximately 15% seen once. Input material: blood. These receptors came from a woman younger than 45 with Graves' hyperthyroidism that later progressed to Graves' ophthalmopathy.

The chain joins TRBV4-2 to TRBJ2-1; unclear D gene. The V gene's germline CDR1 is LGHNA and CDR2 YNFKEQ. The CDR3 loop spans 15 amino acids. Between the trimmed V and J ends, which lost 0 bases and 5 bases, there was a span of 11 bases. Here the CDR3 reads CASSQELAVNNEQFF. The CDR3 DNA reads TGTGCCAGCAGCCAAGAATTGGCGGTGAACAATGAGCAGTTCTTC.

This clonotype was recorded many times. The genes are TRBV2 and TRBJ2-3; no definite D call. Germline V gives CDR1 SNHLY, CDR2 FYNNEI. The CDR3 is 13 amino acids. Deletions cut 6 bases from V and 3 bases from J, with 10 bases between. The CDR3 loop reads CASRPEVTDTQYF. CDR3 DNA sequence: TGTGCCAGCAGGCCTGAGGTGACAGATACGCAGTATTTT. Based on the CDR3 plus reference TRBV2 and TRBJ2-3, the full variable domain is EPEVTQTPSHQVTQMGQEVILRCVPISNHLYFYWYRQILGQKVEFLVSFYNNEISEKSEIFDDQFSVERPDGSNFTLKIRSTKLEDSAMYFCASRPEVTDTQYFGPGTRLTVL.

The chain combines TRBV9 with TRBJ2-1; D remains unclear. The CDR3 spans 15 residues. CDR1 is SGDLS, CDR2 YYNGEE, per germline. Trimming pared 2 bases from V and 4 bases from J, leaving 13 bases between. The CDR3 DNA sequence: TGTGCCAGCAGCGTCGGTACTCCACATTACAATGAGCAGTTCTTC. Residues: CASSVGTPHYNEQFF.

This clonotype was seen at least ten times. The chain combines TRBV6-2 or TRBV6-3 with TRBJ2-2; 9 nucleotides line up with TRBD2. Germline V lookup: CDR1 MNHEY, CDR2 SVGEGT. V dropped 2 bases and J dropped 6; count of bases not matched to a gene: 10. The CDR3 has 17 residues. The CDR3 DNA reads TGTGCCAGCAGTTACCTCCTTAGCGGGGGAGGTTCCGGGGAGCTGTTTTTT. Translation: CASSYLLSGGGSGELFF.

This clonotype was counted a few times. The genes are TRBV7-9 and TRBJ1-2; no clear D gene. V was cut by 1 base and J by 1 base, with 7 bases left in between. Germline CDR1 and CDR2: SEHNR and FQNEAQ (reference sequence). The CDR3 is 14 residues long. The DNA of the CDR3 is TGTGCCAGCAGCTTAGACGTGGTTAACTATGGCTACACCTTC. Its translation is CASSLDVVNYGYTF.

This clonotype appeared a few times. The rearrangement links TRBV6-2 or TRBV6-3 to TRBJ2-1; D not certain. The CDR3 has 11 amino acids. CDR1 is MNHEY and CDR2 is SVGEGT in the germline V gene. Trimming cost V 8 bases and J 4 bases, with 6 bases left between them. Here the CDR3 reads CASRKYNEQFF. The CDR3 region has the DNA TGTGCCAGCCGAAAGTACAATGAGCAGTTCTTC.

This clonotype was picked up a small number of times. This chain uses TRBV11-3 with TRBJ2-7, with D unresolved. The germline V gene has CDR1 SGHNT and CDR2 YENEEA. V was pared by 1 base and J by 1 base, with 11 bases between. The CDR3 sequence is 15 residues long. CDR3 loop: CASSLVLGISYEQYF. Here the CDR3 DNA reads TGTGCCAGCAGCTTAGTTCTAGGAATTTCCTACGAGCAGTACTTC.

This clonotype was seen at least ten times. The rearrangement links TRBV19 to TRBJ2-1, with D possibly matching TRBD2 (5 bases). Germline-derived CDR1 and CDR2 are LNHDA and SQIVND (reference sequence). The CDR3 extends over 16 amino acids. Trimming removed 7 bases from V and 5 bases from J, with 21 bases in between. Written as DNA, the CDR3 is TGTGCCAGTAACAAAATCGGAATTAGCGCAAACAATGAGCAGTTCTTC. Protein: CASNKIGISANNEQFF.

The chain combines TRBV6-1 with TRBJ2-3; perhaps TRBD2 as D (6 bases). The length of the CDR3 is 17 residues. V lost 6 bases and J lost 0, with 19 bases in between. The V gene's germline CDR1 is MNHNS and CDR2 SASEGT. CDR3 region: CASSKTSWGLSTDTQYF. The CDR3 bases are TGTGCCAGCAGCAAGACTAGTTGGGGCCTTAGCACAGATACGCAGTATTTT.

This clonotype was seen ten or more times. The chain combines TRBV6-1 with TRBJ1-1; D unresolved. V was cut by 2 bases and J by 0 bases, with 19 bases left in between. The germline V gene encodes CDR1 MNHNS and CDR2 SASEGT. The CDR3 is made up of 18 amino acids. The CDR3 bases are TGTGCCAGCAGTGAACCCACAAGCAGGCACTTCATGAACACTGAAGCTTTCTTT. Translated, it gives CASSEPTSRHFMNTEAFF.

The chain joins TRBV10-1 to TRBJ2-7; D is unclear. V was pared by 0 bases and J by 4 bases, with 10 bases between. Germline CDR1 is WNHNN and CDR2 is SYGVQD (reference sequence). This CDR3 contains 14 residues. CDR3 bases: TGCGCCAGCAGTGAGTCAATTGACGTGTACGAGCAGTACTTC. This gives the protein CASSESIDVYEQYF.

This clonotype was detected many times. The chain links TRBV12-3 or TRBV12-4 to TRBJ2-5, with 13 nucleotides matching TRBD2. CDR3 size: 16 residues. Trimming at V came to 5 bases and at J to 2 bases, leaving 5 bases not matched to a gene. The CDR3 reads CASSPPGLAGQETQYF. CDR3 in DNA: TGTGCCAGCAGTCCGCCGGGACTAGCGGGGCAAGAGACCCAGTACTTC.

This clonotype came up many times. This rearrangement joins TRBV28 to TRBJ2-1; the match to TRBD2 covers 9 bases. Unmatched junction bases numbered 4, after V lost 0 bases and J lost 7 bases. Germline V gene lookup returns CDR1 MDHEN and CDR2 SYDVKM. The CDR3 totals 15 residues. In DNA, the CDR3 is TGTGCCAGCAGTTTATGGGTAGCGGGAGTTAATGAGCAGTTCTTC. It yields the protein CASSLWVAGVNEQFF. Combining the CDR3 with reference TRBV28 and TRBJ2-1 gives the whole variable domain DVKVTQSSRYLVKRTGEKVFLECVQDMDHENMFWYRQDPGLGLRLIYFSYDVKMKEKGDIPEGYSVSREKKERFSLILESASTNQTSMYLCASSLWVAGVNEQFFGPGTRLTVL.

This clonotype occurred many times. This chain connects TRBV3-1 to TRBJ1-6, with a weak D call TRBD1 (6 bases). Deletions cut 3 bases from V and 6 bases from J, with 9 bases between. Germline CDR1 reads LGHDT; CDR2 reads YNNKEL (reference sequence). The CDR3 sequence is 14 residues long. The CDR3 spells CASSQPDSNSPLHF. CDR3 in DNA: TGTGCCAGCAGCCAGCCGGACAGTAATTCACCCCTCCACTTT.

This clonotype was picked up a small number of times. The DNA of the CDR3 is TGCAGTGCTGGACTAGCGGGAGTCCAAGAGACCCAGTACTTC. Its protein is CSAGLAGVQETQYF. This sequence joins TRBV20-1 and TRBJ2-5; 13 bases map to TRBD2. This CDR3 is 14 amino acids long. Germline V gene data show CDR1 as DFQATT and CDR2 as SNEGSKA (reference sequence). With V trimmed by 5 bases and J by 1 base, 1 base remained unmatched.

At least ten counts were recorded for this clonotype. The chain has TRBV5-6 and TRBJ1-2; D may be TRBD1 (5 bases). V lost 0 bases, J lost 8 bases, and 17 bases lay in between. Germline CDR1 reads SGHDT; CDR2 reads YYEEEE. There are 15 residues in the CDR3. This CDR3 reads CASSLARGGPGGYTF. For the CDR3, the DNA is TGTGCCAGCAGCTTGGCCCGGGGCGGTCCGGGCGGCTACACCTTC.

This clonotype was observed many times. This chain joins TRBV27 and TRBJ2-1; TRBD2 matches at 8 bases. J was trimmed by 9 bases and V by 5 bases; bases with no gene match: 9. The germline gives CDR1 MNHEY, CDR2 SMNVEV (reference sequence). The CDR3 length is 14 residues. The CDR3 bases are TGTGCCAGCAGTGTCGCGGGAGGATATACTGAGCAGTTCTTC. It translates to CASSVAGGYTEQFF.

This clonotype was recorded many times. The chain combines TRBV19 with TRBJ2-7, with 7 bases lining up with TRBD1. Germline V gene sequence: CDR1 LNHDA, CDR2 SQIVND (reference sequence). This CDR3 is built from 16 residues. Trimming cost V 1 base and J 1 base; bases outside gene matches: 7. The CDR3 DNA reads TGTGCCAGTAGTATAGGATCTGGGACAGCATCCTACGAGCAGTACTTC. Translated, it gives CASSIGSGTASYEQYF.

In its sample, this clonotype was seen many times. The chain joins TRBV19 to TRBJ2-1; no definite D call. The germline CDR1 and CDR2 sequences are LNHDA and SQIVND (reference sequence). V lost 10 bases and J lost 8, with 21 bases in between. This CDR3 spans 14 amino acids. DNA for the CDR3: TGTGCCAATAGCCCCCCGGCGCCATCGGATGAGCAGTTCTTC. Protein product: CANSPPAPSDEQFF.

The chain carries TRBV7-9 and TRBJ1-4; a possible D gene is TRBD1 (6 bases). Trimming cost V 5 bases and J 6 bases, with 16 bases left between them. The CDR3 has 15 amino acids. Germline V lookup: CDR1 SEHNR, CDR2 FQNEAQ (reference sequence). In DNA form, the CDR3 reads TGTGCCAGCAGCAACTCAGGGGAGGGGGATGAAAAACTGTTTTTT. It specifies CASSNSGEGDEKLFF.

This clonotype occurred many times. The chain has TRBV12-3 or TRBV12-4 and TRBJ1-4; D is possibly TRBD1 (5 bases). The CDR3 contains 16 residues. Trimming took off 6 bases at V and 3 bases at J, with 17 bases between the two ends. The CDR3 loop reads CASSLGGGIANEKLFF. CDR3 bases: TGTGCCAGCAGCCTAGGTGGGGGGATCGCTAATGAAAAACTGTTTTTT.

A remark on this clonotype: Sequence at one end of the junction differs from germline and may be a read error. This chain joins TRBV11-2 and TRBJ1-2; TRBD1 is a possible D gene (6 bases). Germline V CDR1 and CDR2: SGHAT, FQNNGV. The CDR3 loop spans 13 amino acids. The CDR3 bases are TGTGCCAGCAGCTTAGGAGGGGAGGGGGGGCTCCCCTTC. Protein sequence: CASSLGGEGGLPF.

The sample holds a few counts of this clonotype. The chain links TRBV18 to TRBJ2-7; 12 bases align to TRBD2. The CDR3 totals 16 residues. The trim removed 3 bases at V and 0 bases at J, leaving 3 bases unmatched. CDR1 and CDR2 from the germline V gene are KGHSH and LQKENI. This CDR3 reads CASSPKTSGSSYEQYF. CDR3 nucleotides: TGTGCCAGCTCACCCAAGACTAGCGGGAGCTCCTACGAGCAGTACTTC.

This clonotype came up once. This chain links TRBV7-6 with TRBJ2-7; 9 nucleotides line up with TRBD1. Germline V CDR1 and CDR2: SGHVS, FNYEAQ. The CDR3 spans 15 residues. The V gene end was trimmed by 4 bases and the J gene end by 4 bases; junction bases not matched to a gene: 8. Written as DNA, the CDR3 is TGTGCCAGCAGCTCGAACCGGGACAGGGTGTACGAGCAGTACTTC. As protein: CASSSNRDRVYEQYF.

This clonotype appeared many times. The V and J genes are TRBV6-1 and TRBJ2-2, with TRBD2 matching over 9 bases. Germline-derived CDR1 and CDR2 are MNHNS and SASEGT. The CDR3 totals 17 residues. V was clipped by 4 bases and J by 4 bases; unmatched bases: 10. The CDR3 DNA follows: TGTGCCAGCAGTGGGATCGAAGCGGGGGGCGGCACCGGGGAGCTGTTTTTT. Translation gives CASSGIEAGGGTGELFF.

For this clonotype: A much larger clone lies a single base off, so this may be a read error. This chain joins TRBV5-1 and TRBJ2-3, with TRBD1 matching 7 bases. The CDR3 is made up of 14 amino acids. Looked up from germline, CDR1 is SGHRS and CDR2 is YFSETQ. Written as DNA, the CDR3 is TGCGCCAGCAGCCGGGACAGCTACACAGATACGCGGTATTTT. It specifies CASSRDSYTDTRYF.

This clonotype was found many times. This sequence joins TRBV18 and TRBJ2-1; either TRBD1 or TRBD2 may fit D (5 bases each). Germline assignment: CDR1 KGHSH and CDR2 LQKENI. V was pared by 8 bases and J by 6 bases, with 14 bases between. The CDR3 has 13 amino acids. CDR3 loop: CASRDQRLNEQFF. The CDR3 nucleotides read TGTGCCAGCCGGGACCAAAGGCTCAATGAGCAGTTCTTC.

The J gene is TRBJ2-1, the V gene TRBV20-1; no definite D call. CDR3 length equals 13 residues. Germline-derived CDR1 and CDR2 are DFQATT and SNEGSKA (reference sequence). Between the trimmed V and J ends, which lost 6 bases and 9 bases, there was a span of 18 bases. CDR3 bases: TGCAGTGCCCTCTATGGGCAAATGGGTGAGCAGTTCTTC. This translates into CSALYGQMGEQFF.